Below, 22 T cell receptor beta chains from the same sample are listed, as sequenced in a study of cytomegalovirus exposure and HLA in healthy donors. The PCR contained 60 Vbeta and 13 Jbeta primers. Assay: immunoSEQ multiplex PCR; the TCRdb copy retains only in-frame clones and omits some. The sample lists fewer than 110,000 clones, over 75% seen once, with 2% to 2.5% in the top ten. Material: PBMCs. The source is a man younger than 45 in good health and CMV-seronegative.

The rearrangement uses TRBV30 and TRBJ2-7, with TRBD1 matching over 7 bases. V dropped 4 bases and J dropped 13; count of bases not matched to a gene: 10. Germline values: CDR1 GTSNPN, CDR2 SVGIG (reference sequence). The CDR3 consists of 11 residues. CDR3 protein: CAWTPGTVVYF. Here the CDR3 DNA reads TGTGCCTGGACCCCCGGGACAGTAGTTTACTTC.

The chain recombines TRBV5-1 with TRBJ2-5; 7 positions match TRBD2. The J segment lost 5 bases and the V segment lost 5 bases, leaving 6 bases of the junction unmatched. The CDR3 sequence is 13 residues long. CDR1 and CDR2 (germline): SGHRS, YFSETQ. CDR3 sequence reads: CASRRLGGETQYF. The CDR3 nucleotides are TGCGCCAGCAGACGGTTGGGAGGGGAGACCCAGTACTTC.

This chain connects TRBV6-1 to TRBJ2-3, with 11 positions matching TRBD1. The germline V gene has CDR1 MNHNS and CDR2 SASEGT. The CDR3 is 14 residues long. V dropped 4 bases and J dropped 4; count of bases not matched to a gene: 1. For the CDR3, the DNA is TGTGCCAGCAGTGGGACAGGGGGCGCAGATACGCAGTATTTT. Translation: CASSGTGGADTQYF.

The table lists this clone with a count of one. CDR3 bases: TGTGCCAGCAGCCGCGCACAGGTCGACTATGGCTACACCTTC. This codes for CASSRAQVDYGYTF. The V and J genes are TRBV9 and TRBJ1-2, with a tentative D call TRBD1 (5 bases). There are 14 residues in the CDR3. Germline-derived CDR1 and CDR2 are SGDLS and YYNGEE. Deletions cut 4 bases from V and 3 bases from J, with 13 bases between.

Here the CDR3 reads CASSPGTAKDTEAFF. The CDR3 DNA sequence: TGTGCCAGCAGCCCCGGGACAGCGAAAGACACTGAAGCTTTCTTT. The chain carries TRBV6-4 and TRBJ1-1; TRBD1 matches at 7 bases. Germline V lookup: CDR1 MRHNA, CDR2 SNTAGT. V lost 6 bases and J lost 3; bases outside the gene matches: 10. The CDR3 runs to 15 residues.

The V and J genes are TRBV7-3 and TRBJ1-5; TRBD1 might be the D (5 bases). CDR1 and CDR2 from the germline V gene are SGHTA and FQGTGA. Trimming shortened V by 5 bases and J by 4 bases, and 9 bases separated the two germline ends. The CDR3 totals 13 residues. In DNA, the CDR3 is TGTGCCAGCAGCCGTGACAGTAATCAGCCCCAGCATTTT. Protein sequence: CASSRDSNQPQHF. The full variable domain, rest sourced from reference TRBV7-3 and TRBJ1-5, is GAGVSQTPSNKVTEKGKYVELRCDPISGHTALYWYRQSLGQGPEFLIYFQGTGAADDSGLPNDRFFAVRPEGSVSTLKIQRTERGDSAVYLCASSRDSNQPQHFGDGTRLSIL.

The CDR3 reads CASSFRQGIQYF. CDR3 nucleotide sequence: TGTGCCAGCAGCTTTCGACAGGGCATTCAGTACTTC. This rearrangement joins TRBV5-4 to TRBJ2-4; 7 positions match TRBD1. This CDR3 contains 12 residues. The germline V gene encodes CDR1 SGHNT and CDR2 YYREEE (reference sequence). Trimming removed 2 bases from V and 9 bases from J; junction bases left unmatched: 2.

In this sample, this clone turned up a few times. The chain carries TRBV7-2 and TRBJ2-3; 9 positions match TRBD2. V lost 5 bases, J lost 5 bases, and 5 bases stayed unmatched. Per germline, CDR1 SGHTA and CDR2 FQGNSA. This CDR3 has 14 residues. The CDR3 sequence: CASSVSGREDTQYF. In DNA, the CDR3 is TGTGCCAGCAGCGTTAGCGGGAGAGAAGATACGCAGTATTTT.

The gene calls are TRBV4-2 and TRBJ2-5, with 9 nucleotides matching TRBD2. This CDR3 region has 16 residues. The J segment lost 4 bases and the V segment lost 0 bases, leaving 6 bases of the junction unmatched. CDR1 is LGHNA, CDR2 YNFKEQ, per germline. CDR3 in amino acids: CASSQEDSGGPETQYF. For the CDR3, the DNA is TGTGCCAGCAGCCAAGAGGATAGCGGGGGCCCAGAGACCCAGTACTTC.

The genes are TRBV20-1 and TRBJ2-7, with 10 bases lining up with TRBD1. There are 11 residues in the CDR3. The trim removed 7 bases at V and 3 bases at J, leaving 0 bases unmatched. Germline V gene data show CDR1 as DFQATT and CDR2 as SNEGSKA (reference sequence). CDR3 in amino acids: CSGTGGYEQYF. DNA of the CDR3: TGCAGTGGGACAGGGGGCTACGAGCAGTACTTC.

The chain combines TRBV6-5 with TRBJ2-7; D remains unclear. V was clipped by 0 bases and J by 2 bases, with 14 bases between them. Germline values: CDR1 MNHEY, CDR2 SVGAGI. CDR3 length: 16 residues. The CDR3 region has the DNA TGTGCCAGCAGTTACTCTGGGTTAGCTCGGACCTACGAGCAGTACTTC. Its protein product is CASSYSGLARTYEQYF.

CDR3 region: CASSGQGGDTQYF. CDR3 nucleotide sequence: TGTGCCAGCAGCGGACAGGGGGGAGATACGCAGTATTTT. The V call is TRBV6-4, the J call TRBJ2-3; 10 bases are a match to TRBD1. Germline V gene lookup returns CDR1 MRHNA and CDR2 SNTAGT. V was pared by 6 bases and J by 5 bases, with 2 bases of the junction left unmatched. The CDR3 extends over 13 amino acids.

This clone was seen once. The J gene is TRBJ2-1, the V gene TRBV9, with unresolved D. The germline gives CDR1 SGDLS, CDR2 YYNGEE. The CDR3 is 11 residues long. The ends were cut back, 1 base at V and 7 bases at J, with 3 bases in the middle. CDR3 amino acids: CASSVTNEQFF. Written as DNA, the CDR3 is TGTGCCAGCAGCGTAACTAATGAGCAGTTCTTC. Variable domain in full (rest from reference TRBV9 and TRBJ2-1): DSGVTQTPKHLITATGQRVTLRCSPRSGDLSVYWYQQSLDQGLQFLIQYYNGEERAKGNILERFSAQQFPDLHSELNLSSLELGDSALYFCASSVTNEQFFGPGTRLTVL.

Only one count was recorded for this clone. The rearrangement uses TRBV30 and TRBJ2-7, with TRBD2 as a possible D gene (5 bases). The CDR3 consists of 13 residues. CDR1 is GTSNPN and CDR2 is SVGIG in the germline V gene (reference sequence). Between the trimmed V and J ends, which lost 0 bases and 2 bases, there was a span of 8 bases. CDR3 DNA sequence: TGTGCCTGGAGTGTGAGGGCCCCCTACGAGCAGTACTTC. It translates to CAWSVRAPYEQYF.

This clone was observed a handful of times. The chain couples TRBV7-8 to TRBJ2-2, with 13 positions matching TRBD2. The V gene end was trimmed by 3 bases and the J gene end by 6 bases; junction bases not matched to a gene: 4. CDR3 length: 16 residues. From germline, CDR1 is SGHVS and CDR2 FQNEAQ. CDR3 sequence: CASSFKGLAGAGELFF. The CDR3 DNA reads TGTGCCAGCAGCTTCAAAGGACTAGCGGGGGCCGGGGAGCTGTTTTTT.

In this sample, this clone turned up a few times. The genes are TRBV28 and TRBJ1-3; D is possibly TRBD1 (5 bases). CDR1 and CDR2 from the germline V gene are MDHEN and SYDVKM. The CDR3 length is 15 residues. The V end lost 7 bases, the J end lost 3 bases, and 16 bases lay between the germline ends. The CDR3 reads CASTLGGLRGNTIYF. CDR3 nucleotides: TGTGCCAGCACCCTTGGGGGGTTACGTGGAAACACCATATATTTT.

The CDR3 region is CASNSPLADEQFF. Here the CDR3 DNA reads TGTGCCAGCAACTCCCCCCTAGCCGATGAGCAGTTCTTC. V usage is TRBV7-8 and J usage is TRBJ2-1; weak D call: TRBD2 (5 bases). V gave up 7 bases and J gave up 8 bases, with 15 bases separating them. Germline lookup yields CDR1 SGHVS and CDR2 FQNEAQ. The CDR3 consists of 13 residues.

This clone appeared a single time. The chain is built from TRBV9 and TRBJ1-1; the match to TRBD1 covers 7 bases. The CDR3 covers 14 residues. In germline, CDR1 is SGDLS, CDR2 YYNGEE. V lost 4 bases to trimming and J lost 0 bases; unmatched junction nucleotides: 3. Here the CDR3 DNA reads TGTGCCAGCAGCACGACAGGGATGAACACTGAAGCTTTCTTT. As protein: CASSTTGMNTEAFF.

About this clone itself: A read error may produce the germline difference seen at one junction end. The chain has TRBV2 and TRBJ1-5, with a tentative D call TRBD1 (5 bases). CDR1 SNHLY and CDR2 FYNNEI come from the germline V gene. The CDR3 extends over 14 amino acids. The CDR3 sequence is CASTEGAGRQPQHF. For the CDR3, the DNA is TGTGCCAGCACTGAAGGGGCAGGTCGACAGCCCCAGCATTTT. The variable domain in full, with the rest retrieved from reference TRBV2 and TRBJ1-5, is EPEVTQTPSHQVTQMGQEVILRCVPISNHLYFYWYRQILGQKVEFLVSFYNNEISEKSEIFDDQFSVERPDGSNFTLKIRSTKLEDSAMYFCASTEGAGRQPQHFGDGTRLSIL.

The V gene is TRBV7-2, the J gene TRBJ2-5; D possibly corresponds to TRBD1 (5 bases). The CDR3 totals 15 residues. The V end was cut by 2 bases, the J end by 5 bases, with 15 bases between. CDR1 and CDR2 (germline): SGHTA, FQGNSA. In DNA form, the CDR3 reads TGTGCCAGCAGCTTAATTTCAGGGTTCGGGGAGACCCAGTACTTC. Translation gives CASSLISGFGETQYF.

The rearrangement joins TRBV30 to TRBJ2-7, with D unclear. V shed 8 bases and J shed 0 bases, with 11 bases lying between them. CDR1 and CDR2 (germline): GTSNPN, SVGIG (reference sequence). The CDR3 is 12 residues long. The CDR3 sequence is CAGTVDSYEQYF. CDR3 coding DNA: TGTGCCGGTACAGTAGACTCCTACGAGCAGTACTTC.

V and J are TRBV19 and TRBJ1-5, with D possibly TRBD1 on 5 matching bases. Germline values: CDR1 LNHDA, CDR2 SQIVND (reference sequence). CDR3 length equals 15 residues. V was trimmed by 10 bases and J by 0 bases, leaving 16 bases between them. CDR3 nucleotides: TGTGCCACCACGGAAGGGGCCTTTAGCAATCAGCCCCAGCATTTT. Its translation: CATTEGAFSNQPQHF.